This record looks at one TCR beta chain sequence and its context. Healthy bone marrow donors formed the donor group. Germline V gene sequence: CDR1 SGHRS, CDR2 YFSETQ. The CDR3 consists of 16 residues. Trimming took 5 bases from V and 0 from J, leaving 15 bases between them. This sample is drawn from a study of cytomegalovirus exposure and HLA in healthy donors. Primers included in the PCR were 60 Vbeta and 13 Jbeta primers. Data came from immunoSEQ multiplex PCR; TCRdb stores just in-frame clones and leaves some out. The table shows roughly 120,000 clones, with 70% to 80% occurring only once. The sequenced material came from PBMCs. The rearrangement joins TRBV5-1 to TRBJ2-1; D remains unclear. This receptor was taken from a man between 45 and 60 years old in good health and CMV-seropositive. CDR3: CASSISWAGSYNEQFF. The DNA for the CDR3 is TGCGCCAGCAGTATATCCTGGGCCGGCTCCTACAATGAGCAGTTCTTC.